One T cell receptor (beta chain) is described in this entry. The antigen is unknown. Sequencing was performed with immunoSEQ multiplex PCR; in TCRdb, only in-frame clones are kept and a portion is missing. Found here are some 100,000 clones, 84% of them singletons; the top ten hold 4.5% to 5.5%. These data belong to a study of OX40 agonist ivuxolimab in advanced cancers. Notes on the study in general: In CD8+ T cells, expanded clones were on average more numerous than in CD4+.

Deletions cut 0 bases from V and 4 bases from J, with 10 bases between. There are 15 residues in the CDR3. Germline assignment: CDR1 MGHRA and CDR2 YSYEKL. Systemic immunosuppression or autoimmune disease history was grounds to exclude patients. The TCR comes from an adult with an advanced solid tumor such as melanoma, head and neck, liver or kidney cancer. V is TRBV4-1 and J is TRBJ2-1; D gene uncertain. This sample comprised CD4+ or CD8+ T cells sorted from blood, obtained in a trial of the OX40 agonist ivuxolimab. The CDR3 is CASSQDLTNYNEQFF. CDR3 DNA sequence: TGCGCCAGCAGCCAAGATCTGACGAATTACAATGAGCAGTTCTTC.